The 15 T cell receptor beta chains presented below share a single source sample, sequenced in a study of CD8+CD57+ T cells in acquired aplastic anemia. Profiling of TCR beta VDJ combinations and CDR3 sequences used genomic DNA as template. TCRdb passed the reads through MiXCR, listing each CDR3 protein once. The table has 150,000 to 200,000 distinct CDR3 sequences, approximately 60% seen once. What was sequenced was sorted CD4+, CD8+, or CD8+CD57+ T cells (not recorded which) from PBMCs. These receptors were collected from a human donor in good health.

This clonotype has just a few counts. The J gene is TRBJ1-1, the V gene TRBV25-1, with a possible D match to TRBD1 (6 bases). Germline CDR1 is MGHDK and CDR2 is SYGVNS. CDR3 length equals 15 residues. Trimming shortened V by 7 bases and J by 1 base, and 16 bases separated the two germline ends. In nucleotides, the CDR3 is TGTGCCAGCACCCCAGGGGCCAGCCAGAACACTGAAGCTTTCTTT. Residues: CASTPGASQNTEAFF.

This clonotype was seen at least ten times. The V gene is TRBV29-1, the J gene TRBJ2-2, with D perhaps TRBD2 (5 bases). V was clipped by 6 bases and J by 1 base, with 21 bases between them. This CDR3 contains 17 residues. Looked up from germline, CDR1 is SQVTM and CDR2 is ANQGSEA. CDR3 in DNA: TGCAGCGTCGAACCCCCCGGTACGGGAAAGAACACCGGGGAGCTGTTTTTT. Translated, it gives CSVEPPGTGKNTGELFF.

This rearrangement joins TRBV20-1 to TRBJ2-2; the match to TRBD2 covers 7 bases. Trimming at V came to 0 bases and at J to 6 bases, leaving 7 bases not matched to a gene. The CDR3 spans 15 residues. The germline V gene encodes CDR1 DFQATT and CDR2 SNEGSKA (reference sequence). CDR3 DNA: TGCAGTGCTAGAGATCCCCAGGGAGGGGCCGGGGAGCTGTTTTTT. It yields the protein CSARDPQGGAGELFF.

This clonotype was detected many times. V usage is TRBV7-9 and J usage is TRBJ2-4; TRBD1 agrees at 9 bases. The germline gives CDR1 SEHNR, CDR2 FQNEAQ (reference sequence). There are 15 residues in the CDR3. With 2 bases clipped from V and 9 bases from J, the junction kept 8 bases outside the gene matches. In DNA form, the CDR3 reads TGTGCCAGCAGCTTATTGGGGACAGGGTGGGGCATTCAGTACTTC. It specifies CASSLLGTGWGIQYF.

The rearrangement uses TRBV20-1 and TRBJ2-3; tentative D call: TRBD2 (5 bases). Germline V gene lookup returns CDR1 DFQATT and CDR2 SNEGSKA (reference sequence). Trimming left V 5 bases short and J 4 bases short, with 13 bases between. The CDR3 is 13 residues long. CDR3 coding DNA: TGCAGTGCTGGAAGAAGGGAGTCAGATACGCAGTATTTT. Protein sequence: CSAGRRESDTQYF.

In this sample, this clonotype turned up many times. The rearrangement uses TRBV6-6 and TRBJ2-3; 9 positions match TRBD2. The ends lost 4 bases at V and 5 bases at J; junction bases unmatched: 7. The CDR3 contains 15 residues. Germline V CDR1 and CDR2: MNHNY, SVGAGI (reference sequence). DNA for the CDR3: TGTGCCAGCAGTTCCTTGGGACTAGCACAAGATACGCAGTATTTT. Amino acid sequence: CASSSLGLAQDTQYF.

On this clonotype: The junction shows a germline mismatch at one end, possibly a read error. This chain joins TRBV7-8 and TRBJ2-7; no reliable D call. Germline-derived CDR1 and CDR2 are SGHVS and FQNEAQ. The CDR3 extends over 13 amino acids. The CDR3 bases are TGTGCCAGCAGCGTGTACAACTCCTACGAGCAGCACTTC. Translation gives CASSVYNSYEQHF.

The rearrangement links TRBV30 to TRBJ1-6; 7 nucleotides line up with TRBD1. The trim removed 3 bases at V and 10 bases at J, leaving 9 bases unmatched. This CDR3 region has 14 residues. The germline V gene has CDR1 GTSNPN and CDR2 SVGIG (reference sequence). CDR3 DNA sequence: TGTGCCTGGAGCCCGACAGGGACGGGATCACCCCTCCACTTT. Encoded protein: CAWSPTGTGSPLHF.

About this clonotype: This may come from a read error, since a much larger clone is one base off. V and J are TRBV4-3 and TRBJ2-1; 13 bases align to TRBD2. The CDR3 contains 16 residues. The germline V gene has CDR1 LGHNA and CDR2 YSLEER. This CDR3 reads CASSQGTSGSVNERFF. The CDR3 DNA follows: TGCGCCAGCAGCCAAGGGACTAGCGGGAGTGTCAATGAGCGGTTCTTC.

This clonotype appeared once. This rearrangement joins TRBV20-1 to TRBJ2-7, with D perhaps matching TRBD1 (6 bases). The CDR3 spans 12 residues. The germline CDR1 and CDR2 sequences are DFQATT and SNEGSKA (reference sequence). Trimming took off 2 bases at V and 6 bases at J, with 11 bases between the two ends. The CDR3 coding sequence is TGCAGTGCTAGACGCCCAGGGGTCGAGCAGTACTTC. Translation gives CSARRPGVEQYF.

The CDR3 sequence is CASSSPTGGSSPLHF. In DNA form, the CDR3 reads TGTGCCAGTAGCAGCCCGACAGGGGGCAGTTCACCCCTCCACTTT. The chain couples TRBV19 to TRBJ1-6, with 10 positions matching TRBD1. This CDR3 is 15 amino acids long. Germline CDR1 reads LNHDA; CDR2 reads SQIVND (reference sequence). V dropped 6 bases and J dropped 9; count of bases not matched to a gene: 8.

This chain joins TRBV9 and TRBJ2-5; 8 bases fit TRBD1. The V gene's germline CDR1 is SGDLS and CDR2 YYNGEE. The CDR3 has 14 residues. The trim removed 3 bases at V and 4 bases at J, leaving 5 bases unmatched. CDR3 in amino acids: CASSAGTGAETQYF. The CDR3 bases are TGTGCCAGCAGCGCCGGGACAGGCGCAGAGACCCAGTACTTC.

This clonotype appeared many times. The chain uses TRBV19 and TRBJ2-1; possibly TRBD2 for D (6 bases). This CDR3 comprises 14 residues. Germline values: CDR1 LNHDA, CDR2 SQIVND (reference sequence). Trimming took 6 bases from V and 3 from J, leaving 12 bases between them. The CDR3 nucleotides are TGTGCCAGTAGCCCCCAGCGGGTCTACAATGAGCAGTTCTTC. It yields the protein CASSPQRVYNEQFF.

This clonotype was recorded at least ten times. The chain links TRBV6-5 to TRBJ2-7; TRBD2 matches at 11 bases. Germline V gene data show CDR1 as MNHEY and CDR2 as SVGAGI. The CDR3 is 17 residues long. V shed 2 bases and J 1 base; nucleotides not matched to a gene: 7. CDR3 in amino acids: CASSYGRVAGGSYEQYF. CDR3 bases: TGTGCCAGCAGTTACGGGAGAGTAGCGGGAGGGTCCTACGAGCAGTACTTC.

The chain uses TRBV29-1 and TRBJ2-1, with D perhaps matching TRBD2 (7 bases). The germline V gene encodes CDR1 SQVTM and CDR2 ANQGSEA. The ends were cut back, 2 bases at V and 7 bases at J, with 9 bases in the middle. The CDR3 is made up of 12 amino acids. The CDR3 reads CSVERGGNEQFF. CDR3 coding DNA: TGCAGCGTTGAAAGGGGGGGAAATGAGCAGTTCTTC.